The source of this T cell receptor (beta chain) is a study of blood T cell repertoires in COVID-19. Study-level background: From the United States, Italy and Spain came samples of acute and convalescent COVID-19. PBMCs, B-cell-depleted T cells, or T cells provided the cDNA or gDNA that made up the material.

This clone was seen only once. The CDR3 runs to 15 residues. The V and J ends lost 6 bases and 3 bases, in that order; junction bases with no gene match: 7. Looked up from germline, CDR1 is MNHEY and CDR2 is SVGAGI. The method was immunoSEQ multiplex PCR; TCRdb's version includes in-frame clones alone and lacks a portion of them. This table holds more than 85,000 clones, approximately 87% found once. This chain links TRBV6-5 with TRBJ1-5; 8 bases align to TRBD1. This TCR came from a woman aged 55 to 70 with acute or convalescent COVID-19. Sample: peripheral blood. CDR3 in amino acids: CASRRLTGVNQPQHF. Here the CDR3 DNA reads TGTGCCAGCAGGCGACTGACAGGGGTCAATCAGCCCCAGCATTTT.